The 15 T cell receptor beta chains presented below share a single source sample, sequenced in a study of T cell changes during pregnancy in multiple sclerosis. Generated by immunoSEQ multiplex PCR, the TCRdb table keeps only in-frame clones and is missing some. The data hold over 100,000 clones, with about 94% observed a single time. Specimen: peripheral blood, collected in the third trimester of pregnancy. These TCRs come from a female donor with multiple sclerosis, enrolled in a pregnancy study.

This rearrangement joins TRBV7-9 to TRBJ1-2; possible D gene TRBD1, 5 bases. With 3 bases removed from V and 3 bases from J, the gap between germline ends came to 11 bases. The CDR3 extends over 14 amino acids. Germline V gene lookup returns CDR1 SEHNR and CDR2 FQNEAQ (reference sequence). The CDR3 DNA follows: TGTGCCAGCAGCTTGAGGGACTTAGACTATGGCTACACCTTC. Its translation is CASSLRDLDYGYTF.

The CDR3 loop reads CASSLDRGPNGELFF. CDR3 nucleotides: TGCGCCAGCAGCTTGGATAGGGGGCCTAACGGGGAGCTGTTTTTT. The rearrangement joins TRBV5-1 to TRBJ2-2; 7 bases agree with TRBD1. The CDR3 length is 15 residues. The V segment lost 0 bases and the J segment 7 bases; nucleotides outside the gene matches: 6. Germline V gene data show CDR1 as SGHRS and CDR2 as YFSETQ.

The rearrangement uses TRBV9 and TRBJ2-7, with 9 bases identical to TRBD1. Germline lookup yields CDR1 SGDLS and CDR2 YYNGEE. The junction had 3 bases not matched to a gene; V was cut back by 3 bases and J by 2 bases. CDR3 length: 14 amino acids. CDR3 DNA: TGTGCCAGCAGCGCCGGACAGGGGACCTACGAGCAGTACTTC. This encodes CASSAGQGTYEQYF. Complete variable domain (other parts from reference TRBV9 and TRBJ2-7): DSGVTQTPKHLITATGQRVTLRCSPRSGDLSVYWYQQSLDQGLQFLIQYYNGEERAKGNILERFSAQQFPDLHSELNLSSLELGDSALYFCASSAGQGTYEQYFGPGTRLTVT.

The rearrangement links TRBV7-6 to TRBJ2-1, with 14 bases that match TRBD2. This CDR3 is built from 17 residues. Germline V lookup: CDR1 SGHVS, CDR2 FNYEAQ. Trimming at V came to 3 bases and at J to 4 bases, leaving 5 bases not matched to a gene. DNA of the CDR3: TGTGCCAGCAGCTTGGGACTAGCGGGAGAAGGTTACAATGAGCAGTTCTTC. Translated, it gives CASSLGLAGEGYNEQFF.

The chain couples TRBV28 to TRBJ2-7; 9 positions match TRBD1. The CDR3 sequence is 18 residues long. The germline V gene encodes CDR1 MDHEN and CDR2 SYDVKM. The ends lost 3 bases at V and 9 bases at J; junction bases unmatched: 21. The CDR3 loop reads CASSFLGGGGQGLGVQYF. The CDR3 DNA reads as TGTGCCAGCAGTTTTCTTGGTGGTGGGGGACAGGGTCTAGGGGTGCAGTACTTC.

The chain is built from TRBV7-9 and TRBJ1-1, with a tentative D call TRBD1 (6 bases). The CDR3 has 14 amino acids. The ends were cut back, 6 bases at V and 4 bases at J, with 15 bases in the middle. Germline loops: CDR1 SEHNR, CDR2 FQNEAQ (reference sequence). The DNA of the CDR3 is TGTGCCAGCAGATCAGGGGTCCGCGGCACTGAAGCTTTCTTT. Its translation is CASRSGVRGTEAFF.

The genes are TRBV9 and TRBJ1-1, with 7 nucleotides matching TRBD1. CDR3 length: 16 amino acids. J lost 5 bases, V lost 3 bases, and 13 bases had no gene match. Germline CDR1 and CDR2: SGDLS and YYNGEE. The CDR3 here is CASSETDRVFATEAFF. DNA for the CDR3: TGTGCCAGCAGCGAGACAGACAGGGTGTTTGCTACTGAAGCTTTCTTT.

This chain connects TRBV7-9 to TRBJ2-3; 7 bases map to TRBD1. The CDR3 runs to 14 residues. CDR1 is SEHNR and CDR2 is FQNEAQ in the germline V gene (reference sequence). The J segment lost 4 bases and the V segment lost 5 bases, leaving 6 bases of the junction unmatched. The CDR3 region is CASSGNRGPDTQYF. The CDR3 coding sequence is TGTGCCAGCAGCGGAAACAGGGGTCCAGATACGCAGTATTTT.

V gene TRBV27 combines with J gene TRBJ2-7, with D maybe TRBD1 (6 bases). V shed 3 bases and J shed 2 bases, with 14 bases lying between them. Germline V lookup: CDR1 MNHEY, CDR2 SMNVEV (reference sequence). There are 15 residues in the CDR3. The CDR3 DNA reads TGTGCCAGCAGTTTCCTCGGACAGCGAACCTACGAGCAGTACTTC. Its translation is CASSFLGQRTYEQYF.

J is TRBJ2-5 and V is TRBV18, with D possibly being TRBD1 (5 bases). Germline-derived CDR1 and CDR2 are KGHSH and LQKENI. The CDR3 loop spans 15 amino acids. V was trimmed by 1 base and J by 2 bases, leaving 11 bases between them. The DNA for the CDR3 is TGTGCCAGCTCACCACTTGGGGCAGTGCAAGAGACCCAGTACTTC. It codes for CASSPLGAVQETQYF.

The chain combines TRBV2 with TRBJ2-7; perhaps TRBD2 as D (6 bases). Germline CDR1 and CDR2: SNHLY and FYNNEI. This CDR3 is built from 14 residues. V was clipped by 5 bases and J by 3 bases, with 14 bases between them. CDR3 region: CASSLRRGLYEQYF. CDR3 bases: TGTGCCAGCAGTCTCCGGCGGGGCCTCTACGAGCAGTACTTC.

This clone has just a few counts. The chain uses TRBV2 and TRBJ1-1; 7 bases are a match to TRBD1. V lost 5 bases and J lost 1; bases outside the gene matches: 4. The CDR3 sequence is 14 residues long. Per the germline V gene, CDR1 is SNHLY and CDR2 is FYNNEI. In DNA form, the CDR3 reads TGTGCCAGCAGTCTCAGGGGGTGGAACACTGAAGCTTTCTTT. Protein sequence: CASSLRGWNTEAFF.

The chain uses TRBV30 and TRBJ1-5; D may be TRBD1 (6 bases). The germline V gene has CDR1 GTSNPN and CDR2 SVGIG (reference sequence). The CDR3 has 11 residues. Trimming stripped 3 bases from V and 9 bases from J, with 9 bases between. This CDR3 reads CAWSVGGPQHF. CDR3 nucleotides: TGTGCCTGGAGCGTAGGGGGGCCCCAGCATTTT.

This chain connects TRBV28 to TRBJ2-7, with a possible D match to TRBD2 (5 bases). The CDR3 totals 15 residues. Looked up from germline, CDR1 is MDHEN and CDR2 is SYDVKM. V shed 10 bases and J shed 4 bases, with 23 bases lying between them. The DNA for the CDR3 is TGTGCCAACACCCCTCGACTCCTCGGGGAGTACGAGCAGTACTTC. Its protein is CANTPRLLGEYEQYF.

The chain is built from TRBV5-6 and TRBJ2-3; D is undetermined. V lost 4 bases to trimming and J lost 2 bases, with 5 bases between them. There are 12 residues in the CDR3. Germline V CDR1 and CDR2: SGHDT, YYEEEE. CDR3 in amino acids: CASSPFTDTQYF. The CDR3 DNA reads as TGTGCCAGCAGCCCCTTCACAGATACGCAGTATTTT.